The 25 T cell receptor beta chains given below trace back to one sample, sequenced in a study of T cells after yellow fever vaccination. TCRdb redid the calling of the 5' RACE reads with MiXCR, one entry per CDR3 protein. The sample has almost 70,000 distinct CDR3 sequences, approximately 5.9% seen once. Sequenced here: CD4+ T cells sorted from PBMCs, sampled more than 13 days after the first yellow fever vaccination. The receptors here all came from a man aged 18 to 29 who received the YFV17D yellow fever vaccine.

This clonotype was picked up a small number of times. The rearrangement links TRBV5-1 to TRBJ2-5, with TRBD2 identical over 8 bases. Trimming at V came to 1 base and at J to 4 bases, leaving 3 bases not matched to a gene. The CDR3 has 14 residues. The germline gives CDR1 SGHRS, CDR2 YFSETQ. In nucleotides, the CDR3 is TGCGCCAGCAGCTTGCCCAGCGGGGGAGAGACCCAGTACTTC. Translating it yields CASSLPSGGETQYF.

The sample holds a few counts of this clonotype. The chain recombines TRBV4-3 with TRBJ2-3; D call uncertain. The CDR3 has 14 residues. CDR1 and CDR2 (germline): LGHNA, YSLEER. With 1 base removed from V and 6 bases from J, the gap between germline ends came to 11 bases. CDR3 sequence (DNA): TGCGCCAGCAGCCAAGGCTTGTGGGATGATACGCAGTATTTT. This encodes CASSQGLWDDTQYF.

This clonotype was detected ten times or more. The chain is built from TRBV18 and TRBJ2-1; D is perhaps TRBD1 or TRBD2 (6 bases each). This CDR3 has 16 residues. The ends were cut back, 2 bases at V and 6 bases at J, with 17 bases in the middle. Germline CDR1 is KGHSH and CDR2 is LQKENI. CDR3 sequence: CASSPRRGSPPNEQFF. The CDR3 DNA sequence: TGTGCCAGCTCACCAAGGAGGGGGAGCCCACCCAATGAGCAGTTCTTC.

This clonotype has a count of ten or more. The DNA for the CDR3 is TGTGCCAGCAGCGTAGATTTCTACAGGTGGAGCTACACCTTC. Protein: CASSVDFYRWSYTF. This chain joins TRBV9 and TRBJ1-2, with a tentative D call TRBD1 (5 bases). Germline CDR1 is SGDLS and CDR2 is YYNGEE. Deletions cut 0 bases from V and 9 bases from J, with 15 bases between. The CDR3 spans 14 residues.

In its sample, this clonotype was seen many times. The CDR3 is CSASTAGGPLNEQFF. The CDR3 nucleotides are TGCAGTGCTAGTACGGCGGGGGGGCCTTTGAATGAGCAGTTCTTC. The gene calls are TRBV20-1 and TRBJ2-1, with 9 positions matching TRBD2. This CDR3 region has 15 residues. The germline V gene has CDR1 DFQATT and CDR2 SNEGSKA (reference sequence). V was pared by 3 bases and J by 7 bases, with 10 bases of the junction left unmatched.

This clonotype showed up many times. The rearrangement links TRBV5-1 to TRBJ2-7; 7 bases are a match to TRBD1. V shed 4 bases, J shed 3 bases, and the junction held 7 bases outside the gene matches. CDR3 length: 14 residues. Per the germline V gene, CDR1 is SGHRS and CDR2 is YFSETQ. The CDR3 nucleotides read TGCGCCAGCAGCGAGACCGACAGGGTCTACGAGCAGTACTTC. The encoded protein is CASSETDRVYEQYF.

This clonotype showed up many times. The V and J genes are TRBV7-2 and TRBJ1-4; TRBD1 matches 9 bases. CDR3 length: 15 residues. V was pared by 5 bases and J by 7 bases, with 8 bases of the junction left unmatched. Germline-derived CDR1 and CDR2 are SGHTA and FQGNSA. For the CDR3, the DNA is TGTGCCAGCAGCCCGGGACAGGGCCGAATTGAAAAACTGTTTTTT. It encodes CASSPGQGRIEKLFF.

This clonotype was recorded many times. The chain carries TRBV18 and TRBJ2-1; 8 bases align to TRBD1. CDR3 length: 17 amino acids. Germline CDR1 KGHSH, CDR2 LQKENI. J was trimmed by 7 bases and V by 4 bases; bases with no gene match: 15. This chain's CDR3 is CASSRTSQGDFGNEQFF. The CDR3 DNA follows: TGTGCCAGCTCACGAACATCACAGGGGGATTTTGGGAATGAGCAGTTCTTC.

Only a few counts were recorded for this clonotype. V gene TRBV5-1 combines with J gene TRBJ2-5; D gene unclear. V lost 1 base and J lost 4, with 8 bases in between. The V gene's germline CDR1 is SGHRS and CDR2 YFSETQ. The CDR3 is made up of 13 amino acids. The CDR3 spells CASSLSRRETQYF. The CDR3 DNA follows: TGCGCCAGCAGCTTGTCGAGGAGAGAGACCCAGTACTTC.

This clonotype came up many times. The gene calls are TRBV5-5 and TRBJ2-7; 9 nucleotides agree with TRBD1. The germline gives CDR1 SGHKS, CDR2 YYEKEE (reference sequence). Unmatched junction bases numbered 10, after V lost 2 bases and J lost 4 bases. The CDR3 consists of 16 residues. Here the CDR3 reads CASSFPTTGQGYEQYV. The DNA for the CDR3 is TGTGCCAGCAGCTTCCCTACGACGGGACAGGGTTACGAGCAGTACGTC.

This clonotype was counted at least ten times. The V and J genes are TRBV4-2 and TRBJ2-5; D gene unclear. The CDR3 sequence is 14 residues long. Germline V gives CDR1 LGHNA, CDR2 YNFKEQ. V was shortened by 0 bases and J by 5 bases, with 10 bases between the two germline ends. This chain's CDR3 is CASSQDPAAETQYF. The CDR3 DNA sequence: TGTGCCAGCAGCCAAGATCCGGCAGCGGAGACCCAGTACTTC.

This clonotype was seen repeatedly, ten times or more. The genes are TRBV25-1 and TRBJ1-3; possibly TRBD1 for D (6 bases). The germline V gene has CDR1 MGHDK and CDR2 SYGVNS. V lost 7 bases, J lost 4 bases, and 11 bases lay in between. This CDR3 has 13 residues. CDR3 DNA: TGTGCCAGCAAAGCAGGGGACGGAAACACCATATATTTT. Translating it yields CASKAGDGNTIYF.

This chain links TRBV5-5 with TRBJ2-3, with a possible D match to TRBD1 (5 bases). This CDR3 is 13 amino acids long. The ends were cut back, 0 bases at V and 5 bases at J, with 7 bases in the middle. In germline, CDR1 is SGHKS, CDR2 YYEKEE (reference sequence). In DNA form, the CDR3 reads TGTGCCAGCAGCTTGGCAGGGAAAGATACGCAGTATTTT. It is translated as CASSLAGKDTQYF.

This clonotype was recorded many times. This rearrangement joins TRBV7-9 to TRBJ2-5; 7 bases line up with TRBD2. The CDR3 totals 15 residues. V was pared by 5 bases and J by 5 bases, with 11 bases of the junction left unmatched. Germline V gene data show CDR1 as SEHNR and CDR2 as FQNEAQ (reference sequence). The CDR3 DNA reads as TGTGCCAGCAGCCCCAACTCCGGGAGGCTGGAGACCCAGTACTTC. This translates into CASSPNSGRLETQYF.

This clonotype was recorded at least ten times. This CDR3 is CASSAGFEADTQYF. For the CDR3, the DNA is TGTGCCAGCAGCGCGGGGTTCGAAGCCGATACGCAGTATTTT. The chain combines TRBV12-3 or TRBV12-4 with TRBJ2-3; tentative D call: TRBD2 (6 bases). The CDR3 is made up of 14 amino acids. V lost 6 bases and J 6 bases, leaving 16 bases between the germline ends.

This clonotype has a handful of counts. V usage is TRBV6-4 and J usage is TRBJ1-1; D ambiguous. V was cut by 3 bases and J by 4 bases, with 12 bases left in between. CDR1 is MRHNA and CDR2 is SNTAGT in the germline V gene. CDR3 length: 14 amino acids. The CDR3, as DNA: TGTGCCAGCAGTGAGGAGGGAGAGAGCACTGAAGCTTTCTTT. This gives the protein CASSEEGESTEAFF.

This clonotype was detected ten times or more. The genes are TRBV28 and TRBJ2-6, with 7 bases fitting TRBD1. The length of the CDR3 is 16 residues. Germline-derived CDR1 and CDR2 are MDHEN and SYDVKM. J gave up 2 bases and V 3 bases, and 4 bases lay outside the gene matches. This CDR3 reads CASSFSGQAGANVLTF. The DNA for the CDR3 is TGTGCCAGCAGTTTCAGCGGACAGGCTGGGGCCAACGTCCTGACTTTC.

This clonotype was observed many times. The chain links TRBV7-9 to TRBJ1-2; TRBD1 might be the D (6 bases). This CDR3 is 13 amino acids long. Germline V CDR1 and CDR2: SEHNR, FQNEAQ (reference sequence). V shed 3 bases and J shed 2 bases, with 7 bases lying between them. CDR3 sequence: CASSFTGNYGYTF. CDR3 DNA sequence: TGTGCCAGCAGCTTTACAGGGAACTATGGCTACACCTTC.

This clonotype was counted ten times or more. The chain links TRBV5-8 to TRBJ1-2; maybe TRBD1 (5 bases). The germline CDR1 and CDR2 sequences are SGHTS and YDEGEE. The CDR3 contains 12 residues. V lost 2 bases, J lost 4 bases, and 6 bases lay in between. CDR3 DNA: TGTGCCAGCAGCTTTGACAGCTATGGCTACACCTTC. It is translated as CASSFDSYGYTF. Using reference TRBV5-8 and TRBJ1-2 for the parts outside the CDR3, the full variable domain is EAGVTQSPTHLIKTRGQQATLRCSPISGHTSVYWYQQALGLGLQFLLWYDEGEERNRGNFPPRFSGRQFPNYSSELNVNALELEDSALYLCASSFDSYGYTFGSGTRLTVV.

This clonotype was counted ten times or more. The chain has TRBV20-1 and TRBJ2-3, with TRBD2 as a possible D gene (5 bases). V was clipped by 3 bases and J by 10 bases, with 14 bases between them. Germline CDR1 reads DFQATT; CDR2 reads SNEGSKA (reference sequence). The CDR3 length is 12 residues. CDR3 nucleotide sequence: TGCAGTGCTAGTAAGGGAGTAAGAGCGCAGTATTTT. It specifies CSASKGVRAQYF.

This clonotype was observed many times. The rearrangement uses TRBV5-4 and TRBJ2-7; TRBD2 matches 12 bases. Losses at the gene ends were 3 bases for V and 3 bases for J; bases not matched to a gene: 10. Germline V lookup: CDR1 SGHNT, CDR2 YYREEE (reference sequence). The CDR3 totals 17 residues. CDR3: CASSSGGLAGTFYEQYV. The CDR3 bases are TGTGCCAGCAGCTCGGGCGGACTAGCGGGGACCTTCTACGAGCAGTACGTC.

In its sample, this clonotype was seen a few times. V and J are TRBV11-2 and TRBJ1-5; no reliable D call. Germline V gives CDR1 SGHAT, CDR2 FQNNGV. The CDR3 is 14 amino acids. Trimming left V 6 bases short and J 5 bases short, with 14 bases between. The CDR3 sequence: CASSPTADHQPQHF. In nucleotides, the CDR3 is TGTGCCAGCAGTCCTACGGCGGATCATCAGCCCCAGCATTTT.

This clonotype was seen at least ten times. This chain connects TRBV4-3 to TRBJ2-1; 11 bases line up with TRBD2. This CDR3 region has 16 residues. Germline CDR1 is LGHNA and CDR2 is YSLEER. Trimming cost V 6 bases and J 3 bases; bases outside gene matches: 7. The DNA of the CDR3 is TGCGCCAGCAGTAGACTAGCGGGGACGAACTACAATGAGCAGTTCTTC. This encodes CASSRLAGTNYNEQFF.

This clonotype was observed at least ten times. The V and J genes are TRBV12-3 or TRBV12-4 and TRBJ2-3, with 7 bases that match TRBD1. There are 14 residues in the CDR3. The junction had 9 bases not matched to a gene; V was cut back by 7 bases and J by 5 bases. The CDR3 DNA reads as TGTGCCAGCACCAGGGACAGTCCCCAAGATACGCAGTATTTT. This gives the protein CASTRDSPQDTQYF.

This clonotype has at least ten counts. The chain recombines TRBV30 with TRBJ2-2; 9 bases agree with TRBD1. CDR1 is GTSNPN and CDR2 is SVGIG in the germline V gene (reference sequence). The V gene end was trimmed by 4 bases and the J gene end by 9 bases; junction bases not matched to a gene: 12. The CDR3 contains 15 residues. CDR3 in amino acids: CAWTPDRGVDRELFF. The CDR3 DNA reads TGTGCCTGGACACCGGACAGGGGAGTTGACCGGGAGCTGTTTTTT.